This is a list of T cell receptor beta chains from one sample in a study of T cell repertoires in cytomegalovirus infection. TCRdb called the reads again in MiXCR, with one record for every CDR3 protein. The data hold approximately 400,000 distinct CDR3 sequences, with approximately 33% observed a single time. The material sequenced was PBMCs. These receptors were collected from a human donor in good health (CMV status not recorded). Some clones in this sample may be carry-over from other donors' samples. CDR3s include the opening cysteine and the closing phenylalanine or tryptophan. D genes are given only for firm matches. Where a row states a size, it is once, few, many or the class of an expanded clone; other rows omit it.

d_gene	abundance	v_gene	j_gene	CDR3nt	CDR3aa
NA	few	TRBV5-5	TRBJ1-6	TGTGCCAGCAGCTTGGACCGTTCCCTCCACTTT	CASSLDRSLHF
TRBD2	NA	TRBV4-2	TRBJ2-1	TGTGCCAGCAGCCAAGAGATAGCGGGGGCAGCCTTCAATGAGCAGTTCTTC	CASSQEIAGAAFNEQFF
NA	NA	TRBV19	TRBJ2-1	TGTGCCAGTAGTATAGATTTTAGGGGCGAGCAGTTCTTC	CASSIDFRGEQFF
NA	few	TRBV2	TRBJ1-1	TGTGCCAGCAGGGGGGGGGGTCGCCTTGAAGCTTTCTTT	CASRGGGRLEAFF
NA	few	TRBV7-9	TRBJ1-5	TGTGCCAGCATCCCAGAGAATCAGCCCCAGCATTTT	CASIPENQPQHF
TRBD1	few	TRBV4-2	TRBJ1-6	TGTGCCAGCAGCCAAGACCCAGGGGGGGGGTCGAATTCACCCCTCCACTTT	CASSQDPGGGSNSPLHF
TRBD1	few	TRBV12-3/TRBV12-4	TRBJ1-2	TGTGCCAGCAGCAGGGACAGGGCCCTAGGGTACTATGGCTACACCTTC	CASSRDRALGYYGYTF
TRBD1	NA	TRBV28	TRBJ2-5	TGTGCCAGCAGCCCACCACGACAGGGAGTGGGCCAAGAGACCCAGTACTTC	CASSPPRQGVGQETQYF
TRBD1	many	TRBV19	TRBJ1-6	TGTGCCAGTTTACCGACAGGGGGAAGTTCACCCCTCCACTTT	CASLPTGGSSPLHF
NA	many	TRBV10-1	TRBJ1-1	TGTGCCAGCAGCCCGTCGATGAACACTGAAGCTTTCTTT	CASSPSMNTEAFF
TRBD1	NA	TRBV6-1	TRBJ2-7	TGTGCCAGCAGTCTACGGGACAGGGCGGCCCACGAGCAGTACTTC	CASSLRDRAAHEQYF
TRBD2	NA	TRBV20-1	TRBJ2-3	TGCAGTACCCGGAGAGCGGGGGGGCCAGATACGCAGTATTTT	CSTRRAGGPDTQYF
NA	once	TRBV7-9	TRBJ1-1	TGTGCCAGCGGCAAAGGGGCGAATGAAGCTTTCTTT	CASGKGANEAFF
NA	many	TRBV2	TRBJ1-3	TGTGCCAGCAGCCAAAATGGAAACACCATATATTTT	CASSQNGNTIYF
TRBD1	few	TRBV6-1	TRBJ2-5	TGTGCCAGCACCGACAGGGGACGGGAGACCCAGTACTTC	CASTDRGRETQYF
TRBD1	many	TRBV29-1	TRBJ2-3	TGCAGCGTTGAAGACTGGGACAGGGCTAGCACAGATACGCAGTATTTT	CSVEDWDRASTDTQYF
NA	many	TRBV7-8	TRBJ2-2	TGTGCCAGCAGACAACCGGGACAAGGGACTACCGGGGAGCTGTTTTTT	CASRQPGQGTTGELFF
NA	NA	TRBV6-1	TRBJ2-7	TGTGACAGCACCCTAGGGGTGGGAGCTAGCTACGAGCAGTACTTC	CDSTLGVGASYEQYF
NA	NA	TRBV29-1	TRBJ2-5	TGCAGCGGCCACGACGGGACCCAGTACTTC	CSGHDGTQYF
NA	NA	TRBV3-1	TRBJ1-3	TGTGCCAGCAGCCAAGATGCAGGGACCTCTGGAAACACCATATATTTT	CASSQDAGTSGNTIYF
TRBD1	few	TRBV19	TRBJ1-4	TGTGCCAGTAGTTCCTGGACAGGCCGGGAGGGACTGTTTTTT	CASSSWTGREGLFF
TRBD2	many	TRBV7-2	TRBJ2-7	TGTGCCAGCAGCTTAGCTCTAGCGGGGGGGCGAGAGCAGTACTTC	CASSLALAGGREQYF
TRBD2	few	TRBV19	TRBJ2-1	TGTGCCAGTAGTATTCACGGGGGGGCTCACAATGAGCAGTTCTTC	CASSIHGGAHNEQFF
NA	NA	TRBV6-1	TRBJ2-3	TGTGCCAGCCTAAGGTCTGATACGCAGTATTTT	CASLRSDTQYF
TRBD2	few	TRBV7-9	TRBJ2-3	TGTGCCAGCAGCTTAGCCCTTGGCGGGGGTAACACAGATACGCAGTATTTT	CASSLALGGGNTDTQYF
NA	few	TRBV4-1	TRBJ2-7	TGCGCCAGCAGCCAAGAACATCAGGCAGGGACCTATTACGAGCAGTACTTC	CASSQEHQAGTYYEQYF
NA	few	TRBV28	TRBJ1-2	TGTGCCAGCAGTGGAAGGGTCCTCTATGGCTACACCTTC	CASSGRVLYGYTF
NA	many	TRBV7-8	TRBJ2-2	TGTGCCAGCAGCCCTCTCTTGGGACCAATGGGAGGGGAGCTGTTTTTT	CASSPLLGPMGGELFF
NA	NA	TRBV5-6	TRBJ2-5	TGTGCCAGCAGCGGGAAGTTGCAGGAACTCATCCAAGAGACCCAGTACTTC	CASSGKLQELIQETQYF
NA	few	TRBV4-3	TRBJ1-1	TGCGCCAGCAGCCAGATGTTGGGTAGGAACACTGAAGCTTTCTTT	CASSQMLGRNTEAFF
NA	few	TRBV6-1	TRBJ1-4	TGTGCCAGCAGTGATGCCAGGGATGAAAAACTGTTTTTT	CASSDARDEKLFF
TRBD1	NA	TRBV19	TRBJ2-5	TGTGCCAGTAGTCGGGACAGGGCTCAAGAGACCCAGTACTTC	CASSRDRAQETQYF
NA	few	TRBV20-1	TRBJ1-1	TGCAGTGCTAGACCCGCCGGACAGATCAGCACTGAAGCTTTCTTT	CSARPAGQISTEAFF
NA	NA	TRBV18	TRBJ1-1	TGTGCCAGCTTAAGAATGAACACTGAAGCTTTCTTT	CASLRMNTEAFF
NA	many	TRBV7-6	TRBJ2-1	TGTGCCAGCAGCTCCCGGGCCGAGGGACGCTCCTACAATGAGCAGTTCTTC	CASSSRAEGRSYNEQFF
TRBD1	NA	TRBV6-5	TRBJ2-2	TGTGCCAGCAGTTACTCCGATAGACAGGGACGCACCGGGGAGCTGTTTTTT	CASSYSDRQGRTGELFF
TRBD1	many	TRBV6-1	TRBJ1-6	TGTGCCAGCACGTGGACAGGGGGTAATTCACCCCTCCACTTT	CASTWTGGNSPLHF